This T cell receptor beta chain was observed in a study of CD8+CD57+ T cells in acquired aplastic anemia. Study background: The mean DNA yield obtained from sorted CD4+ and CD8+ cells came to approximately 3 ug.

CDR3 and TCR beta VDJ profiling relied on a genomic DNA template. A single record per CDR3 protein comes from TCRdb applying MiXCR to the reads. The data contain about 160,000 distinct CDR3 sequences, roughly two thirds of them singletons. Patients chosen for sequencing had shown CD8+CD57+ cell expansion by flow cytometry. This clonotype appeared a single time. CDR1 is SGHRS and CDR2 is YFSETQ in the germline V gene. The length of the CDR3 is 15 residues. J was trimmed by 5 bases and V by 3 bases; bases with no gene match: 7. Sequenced input: sorted CD4+, CD8+, or CD8+CD57+ T cells (not recorded which) from PBMCs. The sequence was collected from a human donor with aplastic anemia. The chain has TRBV5-1 and TRBJ2-1, with 8 positions matching TRBD2. The chain's CDR3 is CASSSTGTRDNEQFF. The CDR3 coding sequence is TGCGCCAGCAGCTCCACCGGGACTAGGGACAATGAGCAGTTCTTC. Full variable domain (outside the CDR3, taken from reference TRBV5-1 and TRBJ2-1): KAGVTQTPRYLIKTRGQQVTLSCSPISGHRSVSWYQQTPGQGLQFLFEYFSETQRNKGNFPGRFSGRQFSNSRSEMNVSTLELGDSALYLCASSSTGTRDNEQFFGPGTRLTVL.